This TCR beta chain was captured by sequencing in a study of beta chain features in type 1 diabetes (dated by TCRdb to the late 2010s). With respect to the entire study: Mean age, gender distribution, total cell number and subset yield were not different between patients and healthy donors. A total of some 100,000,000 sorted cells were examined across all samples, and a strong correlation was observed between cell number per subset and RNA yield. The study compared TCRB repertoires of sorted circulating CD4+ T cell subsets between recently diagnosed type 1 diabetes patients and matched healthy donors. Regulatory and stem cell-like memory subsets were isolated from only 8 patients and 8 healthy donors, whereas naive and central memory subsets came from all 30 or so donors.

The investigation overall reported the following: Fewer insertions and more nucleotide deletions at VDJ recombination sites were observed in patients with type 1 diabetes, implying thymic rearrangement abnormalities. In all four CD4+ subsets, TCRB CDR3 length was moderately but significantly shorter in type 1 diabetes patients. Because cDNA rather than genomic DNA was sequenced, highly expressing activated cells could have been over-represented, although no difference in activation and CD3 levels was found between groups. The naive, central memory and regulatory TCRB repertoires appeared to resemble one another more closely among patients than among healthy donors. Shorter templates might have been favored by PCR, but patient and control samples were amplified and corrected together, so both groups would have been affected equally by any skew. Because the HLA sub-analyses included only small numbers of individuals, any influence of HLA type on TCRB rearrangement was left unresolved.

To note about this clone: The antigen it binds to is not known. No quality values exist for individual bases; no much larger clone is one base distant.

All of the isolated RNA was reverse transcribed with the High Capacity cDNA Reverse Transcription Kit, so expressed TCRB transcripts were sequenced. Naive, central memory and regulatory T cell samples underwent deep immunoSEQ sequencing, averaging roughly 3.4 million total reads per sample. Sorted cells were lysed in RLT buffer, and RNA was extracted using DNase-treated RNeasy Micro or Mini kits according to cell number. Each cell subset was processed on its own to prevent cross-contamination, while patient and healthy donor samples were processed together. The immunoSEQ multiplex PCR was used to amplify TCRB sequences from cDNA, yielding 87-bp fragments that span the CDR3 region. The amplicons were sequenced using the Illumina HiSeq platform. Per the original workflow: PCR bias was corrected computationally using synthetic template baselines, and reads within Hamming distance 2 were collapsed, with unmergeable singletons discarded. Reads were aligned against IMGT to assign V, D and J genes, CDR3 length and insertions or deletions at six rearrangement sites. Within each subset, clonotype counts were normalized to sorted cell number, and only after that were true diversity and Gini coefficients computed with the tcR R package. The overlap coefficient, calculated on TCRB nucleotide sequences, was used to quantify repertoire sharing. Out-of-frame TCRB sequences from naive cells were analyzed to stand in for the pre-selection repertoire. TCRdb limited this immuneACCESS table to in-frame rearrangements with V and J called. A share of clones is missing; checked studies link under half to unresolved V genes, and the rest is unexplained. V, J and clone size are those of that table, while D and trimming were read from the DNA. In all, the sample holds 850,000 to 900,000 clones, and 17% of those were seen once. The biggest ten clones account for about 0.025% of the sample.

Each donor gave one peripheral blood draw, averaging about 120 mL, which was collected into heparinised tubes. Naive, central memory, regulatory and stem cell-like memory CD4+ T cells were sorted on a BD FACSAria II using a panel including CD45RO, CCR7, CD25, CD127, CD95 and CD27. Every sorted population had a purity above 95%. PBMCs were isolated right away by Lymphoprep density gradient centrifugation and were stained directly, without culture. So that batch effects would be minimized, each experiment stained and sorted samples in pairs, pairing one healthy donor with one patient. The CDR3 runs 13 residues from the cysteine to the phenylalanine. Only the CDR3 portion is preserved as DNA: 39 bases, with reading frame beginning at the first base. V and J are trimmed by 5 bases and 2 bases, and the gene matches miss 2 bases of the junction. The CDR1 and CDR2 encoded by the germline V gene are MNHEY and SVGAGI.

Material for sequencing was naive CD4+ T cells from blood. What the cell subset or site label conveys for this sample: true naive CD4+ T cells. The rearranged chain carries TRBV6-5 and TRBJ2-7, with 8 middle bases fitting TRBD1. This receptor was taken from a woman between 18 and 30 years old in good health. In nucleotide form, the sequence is TGTGCCAGCAGTAACAGGGGGGCCTACGAGCAGTACTTC. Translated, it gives CASSNRGAYEQYF.